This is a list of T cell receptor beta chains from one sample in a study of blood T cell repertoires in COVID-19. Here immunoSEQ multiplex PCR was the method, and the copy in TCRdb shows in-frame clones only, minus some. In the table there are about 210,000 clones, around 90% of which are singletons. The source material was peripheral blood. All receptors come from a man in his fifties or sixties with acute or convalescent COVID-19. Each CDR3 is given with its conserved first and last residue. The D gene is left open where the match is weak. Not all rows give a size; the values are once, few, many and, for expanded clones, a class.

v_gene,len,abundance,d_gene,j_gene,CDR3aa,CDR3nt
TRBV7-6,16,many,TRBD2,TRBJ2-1,CASSSWTSGGPNEQFF,TGTGCCAGCAGCTCATGGACTAGCGGGGGACCCAATGAGCAGTTCTTC
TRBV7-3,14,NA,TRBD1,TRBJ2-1,CASSRDRGNNEQFF,TGTGCCAGCAGCCGGGACAGGGGTAACAATGAGCAGTTCTTC
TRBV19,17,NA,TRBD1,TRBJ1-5,CASSILRTGGANQPQHF,TGTGCCAGTAGTATCCTCCGGACAGGGGGGGCGAATCAGCCCCAGCATTTT
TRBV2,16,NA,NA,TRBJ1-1,CASSEEGQGLNTEAFF,TGTGCCAGCAGTGAAGAGGGGCAGGGCCTGAACACTGAAGCTTTCTTT
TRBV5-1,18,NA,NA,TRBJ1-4,CASSSGYLGGPTNEKLFF,TGCGCCAGCAGCTCGGGGTATTTAGGGGGACCAACTAATGAAAAACTGTTTTTT
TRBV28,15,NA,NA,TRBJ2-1,CASSQDSNSYNEQFF,TGTGCCAGCAGCCAGGACAGTAACTCCTACAATGAGCAGTTCTTC
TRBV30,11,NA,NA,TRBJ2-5,CAWSPGETQYF,TGTGCCTGGAGTCCCGGAGAGACCCAGTACTTC
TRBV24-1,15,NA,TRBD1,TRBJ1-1,CATSDPTTGATEAFF,TGTGCCACCAGTGACCCCACTACAGGGGCCACTGAAGCTTTCTTT
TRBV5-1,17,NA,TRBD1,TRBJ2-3,CASSANPGQGSADTQYF,TGCGCCAGCAGCGCCAACCCGGGACAGGGATCCGCAGATACGCAGTATTTT
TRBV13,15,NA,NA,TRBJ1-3,CASSLEGASGNTIYF,TGTGCCAGCAGCTTAGAGGGAGCCTCTGGAAACACCATATATTTT
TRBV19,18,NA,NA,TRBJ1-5,CASSGSTQGFRSNQPQHF,TGTGCCAGTAGTGGATCAACACAGGGTTTCCGGAGCAATCAGCCCCAGCATTTT
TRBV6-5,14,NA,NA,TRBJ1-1,CASSTPGGNTEAFF,TGTGCCAGCAGTACCCCGGGTGGGAACACTGAAGCTTTCTTT
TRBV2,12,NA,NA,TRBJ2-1,CASRIPGVEQFF,TGTGCCAGCAGAATTCCAGGGGTTGAGCAGTTCTTC
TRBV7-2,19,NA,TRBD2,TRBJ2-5,CASSLDGASGGASVETQYF,TGTGCCAGCAGCTTAGACGGGGCTAGCGGGGGGGCCTCGGTTGAGACCCAGTACTTC
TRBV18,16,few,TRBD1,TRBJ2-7,CASSPSRTTGGYEQYF,TGTGCCAGCTCACCAAGCCGGACGACAGGGGGCTACGAGCAGTACTTC
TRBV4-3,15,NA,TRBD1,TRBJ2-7,CASSQQRTGSYEQYF,TGCGCCAGCAGCCAACAACGGACAGGCTCCTACGAGCAGTACTTC
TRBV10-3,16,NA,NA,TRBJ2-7,CAISEEGWGQLTEQYF,TGTGCCATCAGTGAGGAGGGCTGGGGGCAGCTGACCGAGCAGTACTTC